Described below is a single T cell receptor beta chain sequence and its context. The clone's antigen remains unknown. Base qualities are not at hand, and no much larger clone is one base apart. V was cut back by 3 bases and J by 3 bases, leaving a gap of 9 bases between them. The CDR3 measures 14 amino acids from cysteine to phenylalanine. The CDR3 DNA has 42 bases and is translated from base 1. CDR1 and CDR2 were assigned from the germline V gene (reference sequence) as LGHDT and YNNKEL. This entry is derived from a study of identical twins' blood T cells (dated by TCRdb to about 2013). Regarding the complete study: The approximately twelve libraries, six for the alpha chain and six for the beta chain, yielded around 50 million Illumina reads in total. To assess how genetics influences repertoire formation, the study used next-generation sequencing to compare the TCR alpha and beta chain repertoires of three pairs of monozygous twins. The study at large found these results: Because the twins were reared together, environmental influences could not be ruled out as the explanation for twin similarity. Among the most abundant TCRbeta clonotypes, each donor shared more CDR3 sequences with her twin than with unrelated donors. V gene usage was reported to be markedly more similar within twin pairs than between unrelated donors, even among non-selected out-of-frame TCRbeta clonotypes. How many CDR3 clonotypes two donors shared depended mainly on the product of their cloneset sizes, and the twins did not clearly stray from this trend. The proposed role of the TCRalpha J segment in MHC recognition during thymic selection was stated to require validation by independent studies.

The receptor library was made with 5' RACE. TCRdb records Illumina Genome Analyzer IIx as the sequencer. To prepare the RNA-based TCR cDNA libraries, a previously described protocol was followed, with several modifications. Sample-specific barcodes were introduced on both ends of each TCR cDNA library during cDNA synthesis and amplification to prevent cross-contamination. The paper's processing steps were these. Between about 90,000 and nearly 500,000 clonotypes were identified per individual, with about 2.2 to 3.6 million CDR3-containing reads per library. After reads with improper barcode index combinations were thrown out, a cloneset for each library was built using the MiTCR software. MiTCR filtered or rescued low-quality reads and corrected PCR and sequencing errors when assembling CDR3 clonotypes. Artificial out-of-frame clonotypes were removed by being mapped to in-frame sequences, with one indel in the CDR3 allowed. Similarity of V and J gene usage between donors was measured as Jensen-Shannon divergence divided by mean entropy. Using fastp trimming at Q25 and MiXCR clonotype assembly, TCRdb reanalyzed the public sequencing data and kept in-frame beta chains. Entries that share a CDR3 protein sequence are merged under the most common genes and DNA. TCRdb, not the authors, supplied the V and J calls. This sample has 300,000 to 400,000 distinct CDR3 sequences in its table, and 28% of those were observed once. The ten largest clones take up 6.1% of the sample.

The donors were six healthy women who made up three monozygous twin pairs. All three twin pairs had been reared together and were thought likely to have met the same infectious agents and vaccines. TCR cDNA libraries were prepared from RNA that had been isolated from peripheral blood mononuclear cells. The chain uses TRBV3-1 and TRBJ2-1; TRBD2 is perhaps the D gene, given 5 matching bases. Sequenced input: PBMCs. The receptor's source is a woman between 18 and 50 years old in good health. The DNA sequence is as follows: TGTGCCAGCAGCCATGAGGGCAGCTACAATGAGCAGTTCTTC. The translation is CASSHEGSYNEQFF.